This T cell receptor beta chain came from a study of shared clonotypes between healthy human individuals. CDR1 and CDR2 from the germline V gene are LNHDA and SQIVND (reference sequence). With 3 bases removed from V and 6 bases from J, the gap between germline ends came to 8 bases. The CDR3 has 12 amino acids. Points on this clone: What it recognizes is unknown.

Study-level results: The rarefaction results pointed to incomplete sorted-subset sequencing despite large depth.

The assay used deep level. TCRdb's copy holds only in-frame clones and misses some; the assay was immunoSEQ multiplex PCR. Found here are around 690,000 clones, about 90% of them singletons; the top ten hold 34%. The receptor was derived from a man between 18 and 35 years old in good health. Some clones in this sample may be carry-over from other donors' samples. The material sequenced was memory CD8+ T cells from PBMCs. Subset here: CD45RO+ cells pooled with CCR7-negative TemRA cells. The chain uses TRBV19 and TRBJ1-1; D is perhaps TRBD1 (6 bases). The CDR3 nucleotides are TGTGCCAGTAGTATTGGGGGGCCTGAAGCTTTCTTT. This sequence encodes CASSIGGPEAFF.